A single sample gave rise to the 28 T cell receptor beta chains below, sequenced in a study of blood T cell repertoires in COVID-19. The assay was immunoSEQ multiplex PCR, and TCRdb's table has in-frame clones only and misses some. Of around 210,000 clones detected, 65% to 90% appear once; the ten largest clones hold around 13%. Specimen: peripheral blood. Receptor source: a human donor in a cohort sampled during active COVID-19.

This clone was seen a few times. This rearrangement joins TRBV2 to TRBJ1-4, with 11 bases matching TRBD1. The trim removed 6 bases at V and 0 bases at J, leaving 3 bases unmatched. This CDR3 is built from 16 residues. Germline assignment: CDR1 SNHLY and CDR2 FYNNEI. CDR3 region: CASSGQGAATNEKLFF. In nucleotides, the CDR3 is TGTGCCAGCAGCGGACAGGGGGCCGCAACTAATGAAAAACTGTTTTTT.

The rearrangement joins TRBV2 to TRBJ2-7, with D perhaps matching TRBD1 (5 bases). The CDR3 covers 15 residues. V shed 1 base and J shed 4 bases, with 14 bases lying between them. The germline V gene has CDR1 SNHLY and CDR2 FYNNEI. CDR3 nucleotides: TGTGCCAGCAGTGAAGTGGGTAGACAGAGATACGAGCAGTACTTC. As protein: CASSEVGRQRYEQYF. Drawing the rest from reference TRBV2 and TRBJ2-7, the complete variable domain is EPEVTQTPSHQVTQMGQEVILRCVPISNHLYFYWYRQILGQKVEFLVSFYNNEISEKSEIFDDQFSVERPDGSNFTLKIRSTKLEDSAMYFCASSEVGRQRYEQYFGPGTRLTVT.

This chain connects TRBV19 to TRBJ2-4; perhaps TRBD1 as D (5 bases). From germline, CDR1 is LNHDA and CDR2 SQIVND (reference sequence). The CDR3 is 15 amino acids. The ends were cut back, 7 bases at V and 3 bases at J, with 16 bases in the middle. For the CDR3, the DNA is TGTGCCAGTACCCCGGCAGGGTGGGTCAAAAACATTCAGTACTTC. Translation gives CASTPAGWVKNIQYF.

CDR3 region: CASSPGVEAVGQPQHF. The CDR3 DNA follows: TGTGCCAGCTCACCTGGGGTGGAGGCGGTGGGACAGCCCCAGCATTTT. This chain connects TRBV18 to TRBJ1-5, with D hard to call. The V gene's germline CDR1 is KGHSH and CDR2 LQKENI. The CDR3 has 16 amino acids. The V end was cut by 3 bases, the J end by 7 bases, with 19 bases between.

The V and J genes are TRBV19 and TRBJ1-4, with D possibly matching TRBD1 (5 bases). Trimming cost V 3 bases and J 3 bases, with 8 bases left between them. CDR1 is LNHDA and CDR2 is SQIVND in the germline V gene (reference sequence). The CDR3 spans 14 residues. Here the CDR3 DNA reads TGTGCCAGTAGTATTGACAGCTCTAATGAAAAACTGTTTTTT. This gives the protein CASSIDSSNEKLFF.

The J gene is TRBJ2-5, the V gene TRBV27; 7 bases align to TRBD2. Germline CDR1 and CDR2: MNHEY and SMNVEV (reference sequence). V was pared by 0 bases and J by 1 base, with 2 bases of the junction left unmatched. The CDR3 is made up of 15 amino acids. The CDR3 here is CASSLSGGFQETQYF. For the CDR3, the DNA is TGTGCCAGCAGTTTATCGGGGGGGTTCCAAGAGACCCAGTACTTC.

This chain connects TRBV19 to TRBJ2-1, with 8 bases lining up with TRBD1. CDR3 length: 15 amino acids. V trimming: 1 base; J trimming: 8 bases; junction bases outside the gene matches: 7. Per the germline V gene, CDR1 is LNHDA and CDR2 is SQIVND (reference sequence). This CDR3 reads CASSIAGQGFHEQFF. The CDR3 coding sequence is TGTGCCAGTAGTATAGCAGGACAGGGTTTCCATGAGCAGTTCTTC.

This chain links TRBV20-1 with TRBJ1-4; 7 nucleotides align to TRBD1. The CDR3 extends over 13 amino acids. CDR1 is DFQATT and CDR2 is SNEGSKA in the germline V gene (reference sequence). V shed 3 bases and J 8 bases; nucleotides not matched to a gene: 6. In DNA form, the CDR3 reads TGCAGTGCTAGTATCAGGGGGTGGGAAAAACTGTTTTTT. Residues: CSASIRGWEKLFF.

The chain is built from TRBV11-2 and TRBJ2-3; D remains unclear. The germline gives CDR1 SGHAT, CDR2 FQNNGV. The V end was cut by 10 bases, the J end by 0 bases, with 14 bases between. The length of the CDR3 is 14 residues. CDR3 loop: CATMKAGSTDTQYF. The CDR3 nucleotides read TGTGCCACCATGAAGGCAGGCAGCACAGATACGCAGTATTTT.

The chain carries TRBV5-1 and TRBJ2-7; D might be TRBD1 (6 bases). Germline values: CDR1 SGHRS, CDR2 YFSETQ. The CDR3 totals 14 residues. The V end was cut by 4 bases, the J end by 4 bases, with 15 bases between. CDR3 nucleotide sequence: TGCGCCAGCAGCGCAGGGGAAAAGAGGTACGAGCAGTACTTC. Translating it yields CASSAGEKRYEQYF.

This clone was picked up one time. V usage is TRBV20-1 and J usage is TRBJ1-6, with D perhaps matching TRBD1 (5 bases). The CDR3 has 15 residues. Per the germline V gene, CDR1 is DFQATT and CDR2 is SNEGSKA (reference sequence). The V end was cut by 3 bases, the J end by 3 bases, with 12 bases between. The CDR3: CSASQGNNYNSPLHF. The CDR3, as DNA: TGCAGTGCTAGTCAGGGAAATAACTATAATTCACCCCTCCACTTT.

This chain links TRBV19 with TRBJ2-1, with a weak D call TRBD2 (8 bases). The V end was cut by 10 bases, the J end by 9 bases, with 25 bases between. This CDR3 contains 15 residues. Germline V lookup: CDR1 LNHDA, CDR2 SQIVND (reference sequence). The DNA for the CDR3 is TGTGCCACCAGGGGGATAGCGGGATCCCACAGTGAGCAGTTCTTC. Translating gives CATRGIAGSHSEQFF.

The chain couples TRBV11-2 to TRBJ2-1; 7 nucleotides agree with TRBD1. Trimming took 3 bases from V and 9 from J; bases not matched to a gene: 11. CDR1 is SGHAT and CDR2 is FQNNGV in the germline V gene. The CDR3 spans 15 residues. The chain's CDR3 is CASSLYRGALAEQFF. DNA for the CDR3: TGTGCCAGCAGCTTGTACAGGGGAGCGTTGGCTGAGCAGTTCTTC.

J is TRBJ1-3 and V is TRBV6-6; 10 bases fit TRBD1. Germline V lookup: CDR1 MNHNY, CDR2 SVGAGI (reference sequence). V was clipped by 6 bases and J by 4 bases; unmatched bases: 6. There are 15 residues in the CDR3. CDR3 residues: CASRQGTGAGNTIYF. For the CDR3, the DNA is TGTGCCAGCAGACAAGGGACAGGGGCGGGAAACACCATATATTTT.

The V gene is TRBV7-9, the J gene TRBJ1-6, with a tentative D call TRBD1 (5 bases). CDR3 length: 15 amino acids. Trimming removed 1 base from V and 10 bases from J, with 14 bases in between. CDR1 is SEHNR, CDR2 FQNEAQ, per germline (reference sequence). CDR3 region: CASSLVRGLGSPLHF. For the CDR3, the DNA is TGTGCCAGCAGCTTAGTTCGGGGGTTAGGCTCACCCCTCCACTTT.

This clone was counted once. V and J are TRBV5-6 and TRBJ1-1, with 10 bases matching TRBD1. V was pared by 4 bases and J by 6 bases, with 6 bases of the junction left unmatched. Germline V gene sequence: CDR1 SGHDT, CDR2 YYEEEE. The CDR3 runs 14 residues. CDR3 protein: CASSRDRGGAEAFF. CDR3 bases: TGTGCCAGCAGCCGGGACAGGGGTGGCGCTGAAGCTTTCTTT.

The chain employs TRBV2 and TRBJ2-3; maybe TRBD1 (5 bases). Germline CDR1 is SNHLY and CDR2 is FYNNEI. The CDR3 runs to 12 residues. The V and J ends lost 6 bases and 4 bases respectively, with 8 bases between them. The DNA for the CDR3 is TGTGCCAGCAGCCCCAGGGCAGATACGCAGTATTTT. Amino acid sequence: CASSPRADTQYF.

The J gene is TRBJ2-7, the V gene TRBV12-5, with 7 positions matching TRBD1. The length of the CDR3 is 16 residues. Germline V gives CDR1 LGHNT, CDR2 FRNRAP. After removal of 0 bases from V and 8 bases from J, the junction contained 13 bases not matched to a gene. The DNA for the CDR3 is TGTGCTAGTGGTTTGGTCCTGGCAGGGGGACCTACGAAGCAGTACTTC. This translates into CASGLVLAGGPTKQYF.

This clone was observed a single time. The rearrangement links TRBV5-4 to TRBJ2-3, with TRBD2 matching over 10 bases. Germline CDR1 SGHNT, CDR2 YYREEE (reference sequence). This CDR3 is 17 amino acids long. The ends lost 1 base at V and 2 bases at J; junction bases unmatched: 7. The CDR3 region has the DNA TGTGCCAGCAGCTTGACGAAACTAGCGGGGTACACAGATACGCAGTATTTT. Protein sequence: CASSLTKLAGYTDTQYF.

The V gene is TRBV13, the J gene TRBJ2-7; 7 positions match TRBD2. The V and J ends lost 2 bases and 6 bases, in that order; junction bases with no gene match: 10. CDR3 length: 15 amino acids. Looked up from germline, CDR1 is PRHDT and CDR2 is FYEKMQ (reference sequence). In DNA, the CDR3 is TGTGCCAGCAGCTTAATGGCGGGAGATCATCGCGAGCAGTACTTC. This gives the protein CASSLMAGDHREQYF.

V gene TRBV7-8 combines with J gene TRBJ2-7; 7 nucleotides align to TRBD1. Germline trimming cut 4 bases from V and 3 bases from J; bases unmatched to any gene: 9. There are 15 residues in the CDR3. The germline V gene has CDR1 SGHVS and CDR2 FQNEAQ. The CDR3 nucleotides are TGTGCCAGCAGCTCGTCCCGGGACAGTTACTACGAGCAGTACTTC. It is translated as CASSSSRDSYYEQYF.

The chain combines TRBV7-9 with TRBJ2-5; 11 positions agree with TRBD2. This CDR3 spans 16 amino acids. The germline gives CDR1 SEHNR, CDR2 FQNEAQ (reference sequence). V dropped 1 base and J dropped 4; count of bases not matched to a gene: 5. Here the CDR3 DNA reads TGTGCCAGCAGCTTAGGTAGCGGGAGGGTCGGAGAGACCCAGTACTTC. Encoded protein: CASSLGSGRVGETQYF.

The chain couples TRBV3-1 (or the pseudogene TRBV3-2) to TRBJ2-7; 8 bases map to TRBD1. J gave up 6 bases and V 2 bases, and 6 bases lay outside the gene matches. Germline V lookup: CDR1 LGHDT, CDR2 YNNKEL (reference sequence). This CDR3 has 14 residues. This CDR3 reads CASSQLGQGSEQYF. DNA for the CDR3: TGTGCCAGCAGCCAACTCGGACAGGGCAGCGAGCAGTACTTC.

The chain combines TRBV6-5 with TRBJ2-5, with TRBD2 as a possible D gene (5 bases). The CDR3 runs 13 residues. V was shortened by 10 bases and J by 5 bases, with 17 bases between the two germline ends. From germline, CDR1 is MNHEY and CDR2 SVGAGI. The CDR3 loop reads CATRIAGMETQYF. The CDR3 DNA sequence: TGTGCCACCCGTATTGCGGGTATGGAGACCCAGTACTTC.

This chain links TRBV18 with TRBJ1-5, with 7 bases aligning to TRBD1. CDR3 length: 17 amino acids. Unmatched junction bases numbered 8, after V lost 3 bases and J lost 0 bases. CDR1 is KGHSH, CDR2 LQKENI, per germline. CDR3 sequence (DNA): TGTGCCAGCTCACCTAACGACAGGGTCGATAGCAATCAGCCCCAGCATTTT. Its protein product is CASSPNDRVDSNQPQHF.

The J gene is TRBJ1-4, the V gene TRBV28, with D maybe TRBD1 (5 bases). CDR3 length: 17 amino acids. V was shortened by 2 bases and J by 0 bases, with 13 bases between the two germline ends. Germline loops: CDR1 MDHEN, CDR2 SYDVKM. The CDR3 region has the DNA TGTGCCAGCAGTTTAAGGGGCGAGCATGCAACTAATGAAAAACTGTTTTTT. Protein product: CASSLRGEHATNEKLFF.

The gene calls are TRBV19 and TRBJ2-7; 10 bases map to TRBD2. Trimming removed 9 bases from V and 7 bases from J; junction bases left unmatched: 18. The germline V gene encodes CDR1 LNHDA and CDR2 SQIVND (reference sequence). The CDR3 spans 16 residues. The CDR3 here is CASPELAGPKRWEQYF. The CDR3 DNA is TGTGCCAGCCCCGAACTAGCGGGACCCAAGAGGTGGGAGCAGTACTTC.

There are a few counts of this clone. The genes are TRBV3-1 (or the pseudogene TRBV3-2) and TRBJ2-5; possibly TRBD2 for D (5 bases). V was pared by 4 bases and J by 2 bases, with 11 bases between. Germline V lookup: CDR1 LGHDT, CDR2 YNNKEL (reference sequence). The CDR3 loop spans 14 amino acids. The CDR3 protein is CASSRTPGQETQYF. The DNA of the CDR3 is TGTGCCAGCAGCCGGACCCCGGGGCAAGAGACCCAGTACTTC.